Listed below are T cell receptor beta chains from one sample, sequenced in a study of monozygotic twins with inflammatory bowel disease. TCRdb reprocessed the 5' RACE reads and reports one entry per CDR3 protein, with no DNA. This sample's clone table lists some 200,000 distinct CDR3 sequences. The source material was blood. These receptors were collected from a human donor with ulcerative colitis or Crohn's disease, or a healthy co-twin of an affected twin (not recorded which). CDR3s include the opening cysteine and the closing phenylalanine or tryptophan. Each record gives: V gene, J gene, CDR3 protein.

>TRBV3-1|TRBJ2-1
CASSQDTAILFF
>TRBV5-6|TRBJ2-7
CASSMGTYEQYF
>TRBV7-2|TRBJ1-1
CASSRSGLEAFF
>TRBV20-1|TRBJ2-7
CSAKTGVAYEQYF
>TRBV7-9|TRBJ2-2
CASIVPTGDGELFF
>TRBV7-9|TRBJ2-5
CASSDLPAETQYF
>TRBV29-1|TRBJ2-1
CSAPDLSYNEQFF
>TRBV4-2|TRBJ1-4
CASSQDQGQLEEKLFF
>TRBV10-2|TRBJ1-1
CASSEGTPNTEAFF
>TRBV4-2|TRBJ1-6
CASSQDPGVNSPLHF
>TRBV20-1|TRBJ1-2
CSAGRTDSTYGYTF
>TRBV25-1|TRBJ2-3
CASSEIRGGRITDTQYF
>TRBV20-1|TRBJ2-1
CSTLDGGAGVSSQFF
>TRBV20-1|TRBJ1-5
CSARYEETPQHF
>TRBV3-1|TRBJ2-7
CASSRTSRGGAYEQYF
>TRBV10-3|TRBJ2-7
CAISVGTGNSYEQYF
>TRBV29-1|TRBJ2-2
CSVLGGPDTGELFF
>TRBV10-3|TRBJ1-1
CAISESGDWAEAFF
>TRBV6-5|TRBJ1-4
CASSSGYSSTNEKLFF
>TRBV5-5|TRBJ2-3
CASSRKYTAGTDTQYF
>TRBV5-1|TRBJ1-1
CASSSRGQKNTEAFF
>TRBV7-8|TRBJ1-5
CASSPGGGPQHF
>TRBV24-1|TRBJ2-2
CATKLGGSNTGELFF
>TRBV7-2|TRBJ2-5
CASSLGGPETQYF
>TRBV7-6|TRBJ2-2
CAVAPDRANTGELFF
>TRBV20-1|TRBJ2-3
CSAEPLGDTQYF